Listed here is a single T cell receptor (beta chain). Original data processing: Reference gene primers were amplified, and this amplification served to estimate nucleated cell counts. Sequencing was performed with immunoSEQ multiplex PCR; in TCRdb, only in-frame clones are kept and a portion is missing. Clonal size and the V and J genes are those of that table, whereas D and trimming came from the DNA. The sample shows under 250,000 clones, roughly 85% of them seen only once. Trimming removed 4 bases from V and 3 bases from J; junction bases left unmatched: 9. The CDR3 loop spans 16 amino acids. The germline V gene encodes CDR1 SEHNR and CDR2 FQNEAQ (reference sequence). This entry belongs to a study of blood T cell repertoires in COVID-19. About the research overall: The cDNA or gDNA used as material had been derived from T cells, B-cell-depleted T cells, or PBMCs.

This clonotype was sampled from a man aged 50-59 years who had recovered from COVID-19. The sequenced material came from peripheral blood. The chain is built from TRBV7-9 and TRBJ2-5; 9 bases agree with TRBD2. The CDR3 region has the DNA TGTGCCAGCAGCTCCATAGCGGGAGTAGGGGAAGAGACCCAGTACTTC. It encodes CASSSIAGVGEETQYF.